This paragraph covers one T cell receptor beta chain sequence. The antigen remains unidentified. Sequencing used immunoSEQ multiplex PCR; TCRdb keeps in-frame clones, though not all of them. Of some 5,100 clones listed, around 52% are singletons. With 5 bases clipped from V and 2 bases from J, the junction kept 4 bases outside the gene matches. The CDR3 totals 15 residues. From germline, CDR1 is SGHTA and CDR2 FQGNSA. The data belong to a study of coeliac disease. Regarding the study as a whole: Unbiased detection of gliadin-specific T cells was judged not feasible with this approach.

The chain employs TRBV7-2 and TRBJ2-1, with 9 bases lining up with TRBD1. The receptor comes from a woman aged 30 to 39 with active celiac disease. Sample: intraepithelial lymphocytes from the gut. The CDR3 sequence: CASSRDRGTYNEQFF. CDR3 sequence (DNA): TGTGCCAGCAGCCGCGACAGGGGGACCTACAATGAGCAGTTCTTC.